The source of this T cell receptor (beta chain) is a study of T cell changes during pregnancy in multiple sclerosis. Clones were read by immunoSEQ multiplex PCR, and TCRdb kept only the in-frame ones, dropping some. The sample holds about 20,000 clones, 80% to 90% seen once. CDR1 SGDLS and CDR2 YYNGEE come from the germline V gene. This CDR3 is built from 11 residues. V lost 8 bases and J 4 bases, leaving 9 bases between the germline ends. This receptor was identified in a female donor in good health, enrolled as a control in a pregnancy study. The chain couples TRBV9 to TRBJ1-1, with D possibly being TRBD1 (5 bases). Sequenced material: CD8+ T cells from peripheral blood mononuclear cells, taken after pregnancy. CDR3 nucleotides: TGTGCCAGTGGGGGAGGCACTGAAGCTTTCTTT. Protein product: CASGGGTEAFF.